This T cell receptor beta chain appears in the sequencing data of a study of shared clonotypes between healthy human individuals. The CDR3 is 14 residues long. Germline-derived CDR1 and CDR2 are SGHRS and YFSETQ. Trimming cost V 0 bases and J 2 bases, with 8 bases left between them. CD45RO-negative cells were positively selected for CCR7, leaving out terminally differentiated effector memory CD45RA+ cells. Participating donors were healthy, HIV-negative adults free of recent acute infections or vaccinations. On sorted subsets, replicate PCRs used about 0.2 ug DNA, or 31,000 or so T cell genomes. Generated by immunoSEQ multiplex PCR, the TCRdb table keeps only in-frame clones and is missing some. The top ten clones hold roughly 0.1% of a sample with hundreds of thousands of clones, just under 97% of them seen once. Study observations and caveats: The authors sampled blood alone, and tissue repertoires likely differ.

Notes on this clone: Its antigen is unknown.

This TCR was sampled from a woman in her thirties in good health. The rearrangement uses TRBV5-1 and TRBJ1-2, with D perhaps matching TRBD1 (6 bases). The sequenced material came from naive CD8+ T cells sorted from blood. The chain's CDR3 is CASSLGGGNYGYTF. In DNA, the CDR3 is TGCGCCAGCAGCTTGGGAGGGGGAAACTATGGCTACACCTTC.